Below are 11 T cell receptor beta chains sequenced from a single sample in a study of Ad26.COV2.S vaccination and SARS-CoV-2 variants. Sequencing used immunoSEQ multiplex PCR; TCRdb keeps in-frame clones, though not all of them. The sample shows hundreds of thousands of clones, about 89% of them seen only once. The treatment here: about 20 received Ad26.COV2.S at low or high dose, single or two shots; a few received placebo; per-sample allocation not given. The samples were gathered on day 63 after the first injection of vaccine or placebo. The sample here was peripheral blood, taken in a trial of Ad26.COV2.S vaccine versus placebo. These receptors all come from a person aged 18-60 years who received the Ad26.COV2.S COVID-19 vaccine or a placebo.

The CDR3 bases are TGTGCCAGCAGCACTCGGCCATCGGGACAGGGGGCCTGTAGAGCCAAAAACATTCAGTACTTC. The encoded protein is CASSTRPSGQGACRAKNIQYF. The chain uses TRBV21-1 and TRBJ2-4; the listed D gene, TRBD1, was not tested against the DNA. TRBV21-1 represents a pseudogene. CDR3 size: 21 residues.

The chain uses TRBV9 and TRBJ2-2; 7 bases agree with TRBD2. The V gene end was trimmed by 0 bases and the J gene end by 7 bases; junction bases not matched to a gene: 3. Germline V gene lookup returns CDR1 SGDLS and CDR2 YYNGEE. The CDR3 is 14 residues long. The CDR3 loop reads CASSVAPGGGELFF. The CDR3 region has the DNA TGTGCCAGCAGCGTAGCCCCGGGGGGCGGGGAGCTGTTTTTT.

The gene calls are TRBV9 and TRBJ2-1; 13 bases map to TRBD2. The CDR3 runs 16 residues. The V and J ends lost 3 bases and 3 bases, in that order; junction bases with no gene match: 3. Germline lookup yields CDR1 SGDLS and CDR2 YYNGEE. The CDR3 sequence: CASSAGLAGVYNEQFF. DNA for the CDR3: TGTGCCAGCAGCGCCGGACTAGCGGGAGTCTACAATGAGCAGTTCTTC.

CDR3 nucleotides: TGTGCCAGCAGTACCGGGACAGTAGCCAAAAACATTCAGTACTTC. It codes for CASSTGTVAKNIQYF. V usage is TRBV6-1 and J usage is TRBJ2-4, with 7 bases matching TRBD1. There are 15 residues in the CDR3. J lost 0 bases, V lost 5 bases, and 4 bases had no gene match. Germline V gene data show CDR1 as MNHNS and CDR2 as SASEGT.

The chain employs TRBV7-9 and TRBJ2-2, with 11 nucleotides matching TRBD1. The germline gives CDR1 SEHNR, CDR2 FQNEAQ (reference sequence). The CDR3 contains 15 residues. The trim removed 6 bases at V and 4 bases at J, leaving 4 bases unmatched. CDR3 residues: CASRFGTGGTGELFF. The CDR3 DNA sequence: TGTGCCAGCAGGTTCGGGACAGGGGGCACCGGGGAGCTGTTTTTT.

The V call is TRBV6-1, the J call TRBJ2-3, with 11 bases aligning to TRBD2. J gave up 5 bases and V 3 bases, and 7 bases lay outside the gene matches. The CDR3 is 16 residues long. Germline CDR1 MNHNS, CDR2 SASEGT. The CDR3 is CASSEGSGGARDTQYF. The CDR3 coding sequence is TGTGCCAGCAGTGAGGGTAGCGGGGGGGCTCGAGATACGCAGTATTTT.

This sequence joins TRBV10-2 and TRBJ2-7, with D tentatively TRBD1 or TRBD2 (5 bases each). V was pared by 6 bases and J by 2 bases, with 11 bases between. This CDR3 spans 13 amino acids. Germline V gene data show CDR1 as WSHSY and CDR2 as SAAADI. The CDR3, as DNA: TGCGCCAGCAGGGACGGGACCACCTACGAGCAGTACTTC. Protein: CASRDGTTYEQYF.

This clone has a single count. The CDR3 bases are TGTGCCAGCAGTACAGGGGCGAGGAACACTGAAGCTTTCTTT. Its translation: CASSTGARNTEAFF. The chain has TRBV27 and TRBJ1-1; TRBD1 agrees at 7 bases. Germline V gene lookup returns CDR1 MNHEY and CDR2 SMNVEV (reference sequence). This CDR3 has 14 amino acids. V gave up 5 bases and J gave up 1 base; unmatched junction bases: 4.

The chain joins TRBV29-1 to TRBJ1-1; the match to TRBD1 covers 9 bases. Germline V gives CDR1 SQVTM, CDR2 ANQGSEA. V shed 3 bases and J 4 bases; nucleotides not matched to a gene: 6. The CDR3 spans 14 residues. The CDR3 DNA sequence: TGCAGCGTTGATCGCGAGACAGGGGGCACTGAAGCTTTCTTT. Translation: CSVDRETGGTEAFF.

V gene TRBV19 combines with J gene TRBJ1-6; 11 positions match TRBD1. CDR3 length: 15 amino acids. Trimming took 2 bases from V and 13 from J; bases not matched to a gene: 7. Germline assignment: CDR1 LNHDA and CDR2 SQIVND (reference sequence). In nucleotides, the CDR3 is TGTGCCAGTAGTATATCCGGGACAGGGGGTTTGCCCCTCCACTTT. Its protein is CASSISGTGGLPLHF.

The chain uses TRBV6-5 and TRBJ1-2, with 8 bases aligning to TRBD1. Per germline, CDR1 MNHEY and CDR2 SVGAGI. This CDR3 contains 15 residues. Losses at the gene ends were 8 bases for V and 8 bases for J; bases not matched to a gene: 16. CDR3 sequence (DNA): TGTGCCAGCCGGCGTGCGGACAGGGCCATTGGAGGCTACACCTTC. It encodes CASRRADRAIGGYTF.